These 17 T cell receptor beta chains were all obtained from the same sample, sequenced in a study of shared clonotypes between healthy human individuals. The assay was immunoSEQ multiplex PCR, and TCRdb's table has in-frame clones only and misses some. The data contain approximately 2,000,000 clones, around 93% of them singletons. Terminally differentiated effector memory CD45RA+ cells were left out of the naive CD8 fraction, which was CD45RO-negative and positively selected for CCR7. The sample was naive CD8+ T cells from PBMCs. Source of these receptors: a man between 18 and 29 years old in good health. Some clones in this sample may be carry-over from other donors' samples.

The chain couples TRBV29-1 to TRBJ1-2, with TRBD1 as a possible D gene (5 bases). Trimming cost V 5 bases and J 3 bases, with 16 bases left between them. The germline CDR1 and CDR2 sequences are SQVTM and ANQGSEA. The CDR3 loop spans 14 amino acids. The CDR3 loop reads CSVLRSGPDYGYTF. For the CDR3, the DNA is TGCAGCGTTCTTCGATCAGGGCCAGACTATGGCTACACCTTC.

The rearrangement joins TRBV4-1 to TRBJ1-2; TRBD1 matches at 10 bases. CDR3 length equals 17 residues. The ends lost 4 bases at V and 3 bases at J; junction bases unmatched: 11. Per germline, CDR1 MGHRA and CDR2 YSYEKL. Written as DNA, the CDR3 is TGCGCCAGCAGCCCTCCGGGACAGGGGCGCAGTTACTATGGCTACACCTTC. This sequence encodes CASSPPGQGRSYYGYTF.

The rearrangement links TRBV6-5 to TRBJ1-2, with a tentative D call TRBD1 (6 bases). Trimming shortened V by 1 base and J by 3 bases, and 15 bases separated the two germline ends. CDR1 MNHEY and CDR2 SVGAGI come from the germline V gene. This CDR3 spans 16 amino acids. The CDR3, as DNA: TGTGCCAGCAGTTACTATTTGGGGGGCTTTTACTATGGCTACACCTTC. As protein: CASSYYLGGFYYGYTF.

This chain connects TRBV4-2 to TRBJ2-7; D is possibly TRBD2 (6 bases). Germline lookup yields CDR1 LGHNA and CDR2 YNFKEQ. V shed 0 bases and J shed 5 bases, with 11 bases lying between them. The CDR3 is 14 amino acids. The CDR3 reads CASSQEGREHEQYF. The CDR3 bases are TGTGCCAGCAGCCAAGAAGGGCGGGAACACGAGCAGTACTTC.

V is TRBV7-9 and J is TRBJ1-1, with TRBD1 matching over 7 bases. Per the germline V gene, CDR1 is SEHNR and CDR2 is FQNEAQ (reference sequence). The CDR3 has 16 amino acids. The J segment lost 0 bases and the V segment lost 5 bases, leaving 9 bases of the junction unmatched. CDR3 DNA sequence: TGTGCCAGCAGCCCCCGCCAGGGGGGGGTGAACACTGAAGCTTTCTTT. Its translation is CASSPRQGGVNTEAFF.

This clone was observed once. The chain joins TRBV9 to TRBJ2-2; perhaps TRBD1 as D (5 bases). Looked up from germline, CDR1 is SGDLS and CDR2 is YYNGEE. The length of the CDR3 is 17 residues. With 5 bases removed from V and 5 bases from J, the gap between germline ends came to 22 bases. The CDR3 DNA reads TGTGCCAGCAGTGCCCACCAAACACAGGAGCAGACCGGGGAGCTGTTTTTT. It codes for CASSAHQTQEQTGELFF.

This clone was counted once. The chain is built from TRBV6-1 and TRBJ1-1; perhaps TRBD1 as D (5 bases). Germline V gene data show CDR1 as MNHNS and CDR2 as SASEGT. The CDR3 length is 13 residues. The ends were cut back, 4 bases at V and 10 bases at J, with 16 bases in the middle. CDR3 amino acids: CASSARDPWGAFF. CDR3 sequence (DNA): TGTGCCAGCAGTGCACGGGACCCATGGGGAGCTTTCTTT.

The chain recombines TRBV28 with TRBJ2-2, with 9 bases aligning to TRBD2. The CDR3 has 16 amino acids. The V segment lost 3 bases and the J segment 4 bases; nucleotides outside the gene matches: 6. From germline, CDR1 is MDHEN and CDR2 SYDVKM. The CDR3 reads CASSFLAGEGTGELFF. The DNA for the CDR3 is TGTGCCAGCAGTTTTTTAGCGGGAGAGGGCACCGGGGAGCTGTTTTTT.

The count of this clone is one. The rearrangement uses TRBV27 and TRBJ2-3; possibly TRBD1 or TRBD2 for D (5 bases each). Between the trimmed V and J ends, which lost 4 bases and 0 bases, there was a span of 23 bases. Germline CDR1 is MNHEY and CDR2 is SMNVEV (reference sequence). There are 19 residues in the CDR3. The CDR3 DNA sequence: TGTGCCAGCAGTTCCCCTTCCGGGGCTGGGGGATTGAGCACAGATACGCAGTATTTT. It yields the protein CASSSPSGAGGLSTDTQYF.

This chain joins TRBV13 and TRBJ2-5; D is uncertain. The germline CDR1 and CDR2 sequences are PRHDT and FYEKMQ (reference sequence). The V gene lost 1 base and the J gene lost 4 bases, with 4 bases spanning the gap. The CDR3 totals 12 residues. The CDR3 DNA reads as TGTGCCAGCAGCTTAGACGGAGAGACCCAGTACTTC. Protein product: CASSLDGETQYF.

The CDR3: CATRVGNEQFF. CDR3 nucleotides: TGTGCCACCAGGGTAGGTAATGAGCAGTTCTTC. The chain recombines TRBV15 with TRBJ2-1; no clear D. This CDR3 region has 11 residues. Per germline, CDR1 LNHNV and CDR2 YYDKDF (reference sequence). Trimming removed 6 bases at V and 7 bases at J, with 7 bases between.

The gene calls are TRBV5-1 and TRBJ2-2, with D tentatively TRBD1 (6 bases). The CDR3 runs to 16 residues. V was trimmed by 4 bases and J by 3 bases, leaving 16 bases between them. The germline V gene has CDR1 SGHRS and CDR2 YFSETQ. The CDR3 DNA follows: TGCGCCAGCAGCCGTTATCCGGGACAAGACACCGGGGAGCTGTTTTTT. This sequence encodes CASSRYPGQDTGELFF. Combining the CDR3 with reference TRBV5-1 and TRBJ2-2 gives the whole variable domain KAGVTQTPRYLIKTRGQQVTLSCSPISGHRSVSWYQQTPGQGLQFLFEYFSETQRNKGNFPGRFSGRQFSNSRSEMNVSTLELGDSALYLCASSRYPGQDTGELFFGEGSRLTVL.

The rearrangement uses TRBV19 and TRBJ2-7; D not resolved. Trimming left V 5 bases short and J 4 bases short, with 12 bases between. Germline V gene data show CDR1 as LNHDA and CDR2 as SQIVND (reference sequence). CDR3 length equals 13 residues. The CDR3 nucleotides read TGTGCCAGTAGTGACCGGGCCCGGTACGAGCAGTACTTC. Translated: CASSDRARYEQYF.

The chain recombines TRBV7-9 with TRBJ2-1; 7 bases agree with TRBD2. Trimming removed 7 bases from V and 7 bases from J; junction bases left unmatched: 25. There are 19 residues in the CDR3. Germline CDR1 SEHNR, CDR2 FQNEAQ (reference sequence). DNA for the CDR3: TGTGCCAGCAACCTTCCCCCTCTCGACGCGGGAGAAAGAGGAAATGAGCAGTTCTTC. Amino acid sequence: CASNLPPLDAGERGNEQFF.

V is TRBV28 and J is TRBJ2-1; 10 positions agree with TRBD2. The CDR3 is 15 residues long. Germline V gives CDR1 MDHEN, CDR2 SYDVKM. V gave up 6 bases and J gave up 4 bases; unmatched junction bases: 6. The CDR3 DNA follows: TGTGCCAGCAGCCACGGGACTAGCGTGTACAATGAGCAGTTCTTC. This translates into CASSHGTSVYNEQFF.

Worth noting for this clone: Other DNA sequences from this sample encode an identical CDR3 as well. The rearrangement uses TRBV7-2 and TRBJ2-7, with 7 bases that match TRBD1. Unmatched junction bases numbered 4, after V lost 2 bases and J lost 0 bases. CDR3 size: 15 residues. Germline values: CDR1 SGHTA, CDR2 FQGNSA. CDR3 loop: CASSLTRDSSYEQYF. The CDR3, as DNA: TGTGCCAGCAGCTTAACAAGGGACAGCTCCTACGAGCAGTACTTC.

The J gene is TRBJ2-7, the V gene TRBV4-1; D possibly corresponds to TRBD2 (5 bases). V dropped 1 base and J dropped 7 bases, with 11 bases sitting between them. From germline, CDR1 is MGHRA and CDR2 YSYEKL. The CDR3 has 13 amino acids. The CDR3 sequence: CASSQVRAEEQYF. CDR3 DNA sequence: TGCGCCAGCAGCCAAGTGCGGGCGGAGGAGCAGTACTTC.